This T cell receptor beta chain was recovered during a study of PD-1 blockade in classical Hodgkin lymphoma. The wider study: Administration of nivolumab to patients was at 3 mg/kg intravenously every 2 weeks.

On this clone: Its specificity is not known.

The repertoire was sequenced with immunoSEQ multiplex PCR; TCRdb's copy has only in-frame clones and lacks some. The sample holds around 40,000 clones, approximately 78% seen once. This CDR3 comprises 24 residues. The germline V gene encodes CDR1 LGHNT and CDR2 FRNRAP. V dropped 2 bases and J dropped 0 bases, with 35 bases sitting between them. Study findings and constraints: CD8+ TCR diversity did not rise significantly by C4D1, unlike CD4+. Nivolumab initiated under 1 year post-ASCT led to patient exclusion.

Every patient experienced relapse after autologous stem cell transplantation, and brentuximab vedotin exposure varied. The receptor comes from a human donor with classical Hodgkin lymphoma. The chain links TRBV12-5 to TRBJ1-5; TRBD1 might be the D (5 bases). Specimen: peripheral blood mononuclear cells (PBMCs), collected at baseline. The CDR3 loop reads CASGLPTTGGKGNPLAYSNQPQHF. The DNA for the CDR3 is TGTGCTAGTGGTTTGCCTACCACAGGCGGGAAGGGAAACCCTTTAGCTTATAGCAATCAGCCCCAGCATTTT.